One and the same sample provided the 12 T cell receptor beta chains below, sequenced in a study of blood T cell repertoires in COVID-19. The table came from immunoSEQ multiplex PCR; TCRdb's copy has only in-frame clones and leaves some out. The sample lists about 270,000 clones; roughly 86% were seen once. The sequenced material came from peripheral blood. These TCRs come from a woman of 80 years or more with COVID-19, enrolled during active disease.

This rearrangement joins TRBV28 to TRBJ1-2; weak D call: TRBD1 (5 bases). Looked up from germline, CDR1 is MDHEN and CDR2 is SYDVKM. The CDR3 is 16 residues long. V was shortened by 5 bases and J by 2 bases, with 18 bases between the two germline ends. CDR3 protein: CASSGASGGSNYGYTF. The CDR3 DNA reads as TGTGCCAGCAGTGGGGCCTCGGGCGGATCCAACTATGGCTACACCTTC.

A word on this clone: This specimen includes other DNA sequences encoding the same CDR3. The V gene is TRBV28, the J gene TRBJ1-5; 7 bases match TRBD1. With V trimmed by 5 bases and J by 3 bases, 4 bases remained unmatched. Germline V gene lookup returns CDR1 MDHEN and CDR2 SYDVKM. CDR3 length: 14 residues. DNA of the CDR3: TGTGCCAGCAGTCCGGGACAGAACAATCAGCCCCAGCATTTT. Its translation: CASSPGQNNQPQHF.

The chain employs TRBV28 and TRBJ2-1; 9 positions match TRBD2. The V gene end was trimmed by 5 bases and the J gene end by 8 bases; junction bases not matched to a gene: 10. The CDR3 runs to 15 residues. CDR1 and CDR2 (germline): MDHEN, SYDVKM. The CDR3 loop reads CASSKQRGVVDEQFF. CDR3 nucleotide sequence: TGTGCCAGCAGTAAGCAGCGGGGGGTGGTCGATGAGCAGTTCTTC.

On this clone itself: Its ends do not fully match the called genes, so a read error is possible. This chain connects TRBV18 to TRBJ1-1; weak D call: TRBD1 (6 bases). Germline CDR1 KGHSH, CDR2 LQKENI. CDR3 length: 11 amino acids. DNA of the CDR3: TGTGCCACCCCGGGGCCGACAGGACTTTATTTT. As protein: CATPGPTGLYF.

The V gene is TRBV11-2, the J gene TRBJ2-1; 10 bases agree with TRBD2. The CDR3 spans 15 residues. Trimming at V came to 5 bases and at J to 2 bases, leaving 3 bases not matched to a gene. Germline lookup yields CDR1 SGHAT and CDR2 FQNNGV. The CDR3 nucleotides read TGTGCCAGCAGCCCCCTAGCGGGGGCCTACAATGAGCAGTTCTTC. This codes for CASSPLAGAYNEQFF. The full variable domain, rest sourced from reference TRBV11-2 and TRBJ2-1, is EAGVAQSPRYKIIEKRQSVAFWCNPISGHATLYWYQQILGQGPKLLIQFQNNGVVDDSQLPKDRFSAERLKGVDSTLKIQPAKLEDSAVYLCASSPLAGAYNEQFFGPGTRLTVL.

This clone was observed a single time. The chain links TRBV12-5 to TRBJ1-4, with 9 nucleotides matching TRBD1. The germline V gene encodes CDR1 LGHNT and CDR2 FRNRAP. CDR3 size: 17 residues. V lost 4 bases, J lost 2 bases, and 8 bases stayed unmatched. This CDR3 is CASGSRTGVRTNEKLFF. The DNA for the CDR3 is TGTGCTAGTGGTTCTAGGACAGGGGTTAGGACTAATGAAAAACTGTTTTTT.

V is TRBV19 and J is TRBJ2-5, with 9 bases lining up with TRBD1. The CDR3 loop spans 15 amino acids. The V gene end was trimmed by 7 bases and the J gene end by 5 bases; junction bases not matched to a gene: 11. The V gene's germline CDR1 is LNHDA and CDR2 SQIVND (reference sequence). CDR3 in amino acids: CASKDRGASGETQYF. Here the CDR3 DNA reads TGTGCCAGTAAAGACAGGGGGGCAAGTGGGGAGACCCAGTACTTC.

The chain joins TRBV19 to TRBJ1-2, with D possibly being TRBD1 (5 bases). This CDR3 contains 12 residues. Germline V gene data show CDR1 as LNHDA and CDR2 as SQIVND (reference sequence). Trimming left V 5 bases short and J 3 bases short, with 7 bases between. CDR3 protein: CASSSGDYGYTF. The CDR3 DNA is TGTGCCAGTAGTTCGGGGGACTATGGCTACACCTTC.

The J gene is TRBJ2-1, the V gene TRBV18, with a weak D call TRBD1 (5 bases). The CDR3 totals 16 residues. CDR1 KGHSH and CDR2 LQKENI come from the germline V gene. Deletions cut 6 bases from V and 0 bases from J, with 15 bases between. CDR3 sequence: CASSLRQLSSYNEQFF. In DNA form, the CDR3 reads TGTGCCAGCTCCCTGCGACAGCTAAGCTCCTACAATGAGCAGTTCTTC.

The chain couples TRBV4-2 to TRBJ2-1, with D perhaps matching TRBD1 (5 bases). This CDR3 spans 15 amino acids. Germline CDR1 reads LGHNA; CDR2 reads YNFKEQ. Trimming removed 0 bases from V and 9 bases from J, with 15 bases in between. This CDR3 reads CASSQDWGLVGEQFF. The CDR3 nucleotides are TGTGCCAGCAGCCAAGACTGGGGCCTCGTGGGTGAGCAGTTCTTC.

Here the CDR3 reads CASSPRRRSNYGYTF. CDR3 DNA sequence: TGTGCCAGCAGTCCCAGACGGAGATCTAACTATGGCTACACCTTC. The gene calls are TRBV28 and TRBJ1-2; D is uncertain. The CDR3 has 15 residues. Germline V lookup: CDR1 MDHEN, CDR2 SYDVKM. Trimming removed 5 bases at V and 0 bases at J, with 13 bases between.

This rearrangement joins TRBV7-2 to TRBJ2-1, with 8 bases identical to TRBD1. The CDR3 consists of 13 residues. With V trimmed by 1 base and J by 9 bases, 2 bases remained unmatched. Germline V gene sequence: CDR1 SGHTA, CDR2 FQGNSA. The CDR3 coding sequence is TGTGCCAGCAGCTTAGTGGACAGGGCTGAGCAGTTCTTC. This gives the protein CASSLVDRAEQFF. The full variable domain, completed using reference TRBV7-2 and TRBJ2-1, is GAGVSQSPSNKVTEKGKDVELRCDPISGHTALYWYRQSLGQGLEFLIYFQGNSAPDKSGLPSDRFSAERTGGSVSTLTIQRTQQEDSAVYLCASSLVDRAEQFFGPGTRLTVL.